This T cell receptor beta chain was recorded in a study of blood T cell repertoires in COVID-19 (dated by TCRdb to 2020 to 2021). Looking at the study overall: Collaborator samples came from the United States, Italy and Spain and covered acute and convalescent phases of COVID-19. The material from the prospective study consisted of cDNA or gDNA derived from T cells, B-cell-depleted T cells, or PBMCs. Subjects who had been exposed to COVID-19, were actively infected with it, or had recovered from it provided the deeply sampled blood TCRbeta repertoires that made up the dataset. The repertoires were released in a freely available public database intended as a resource for research on the immune response to SARS-CoV-2. Samples came from the ongoing ImmuneRACE study (first 160 participants) plus 1,254 subjects from 6 global collaborators. A de-identified subject ID, COVID-19 status, age in years and sex were almost always included in the sample metadata. Where HLA class I and class II types were available, the types were taken from metadata supplied by the sample provider, not from assay-based typing.

General study outcomes and caveats: The quantity of clinical and demographic metadata differed by source and by participant and was supplied without curation.

A word on this clone: Its antigen is unknown. No base quality information exists; no much larger clone differs at one position.

The collaborating institutions used their own protocols to collect whole blood in K2EDTA tubes. For TCRbeta analysis, collaborator samples were shipped as frozen whole blood, as isolated PBMCs, or as DNA extracted from either sample type. The germline ends are 5 bases apart after V is trimmed by 2 bases and J by 0 bases. CDR3 length: 15 amino acids, cysteine to phenylalanine. The CDR3 DNA has 45 bases and is translated from base 1. CDR1 and CDR2 are drawn from the germline V gene: MNHEY, SVGAGI. TCRbeta CDR3 regions were amplified from genomic DNA using the immunoSEQ Assay, a bias-controlled multiplex PCR. The published analysis was carried out like this. The number of nucleated cells in each sample was estimated by amplification of reference gene primers within the assay. To quantify the absolute abundance of each unique TCRbeta CDR3 rearrangement, sequence reads were collapsed and filtered. For each sample, productive Simpson clonality was calculated by taking the square root of Simpson's diversity index across productive rearrangements. The table comes from immuneACCESS by way of TCRdb, which keeps in-frame sequences with V and J called. Part of the clones is missing from these tables; in studies checked, under half for an unresolved V gene and the rest for unknown reasons. For V, J and clone size, that table is used; D and trimming come from the DNA. The sample table lists about 230,000 clones, approximately 80% of them with a count of one. Clones ranked in the top ten supply 25% to 35% of the sample.

This TCR came from a man between 40 and 49 years old with acute or convalescent COVID-19. The material sequenced was peripheral blood. The rearranged segments are TRBV6-5 and TRBJ2-6, and possibly TRBD2, on 5 matching bases. The sequence in DNA is TGTGCCAGCAGTTACGAGGGCTCTGGGGCCAACGTCCTGACTTTC. This gives the protein CASSYEGSGANVLTF.